These 32 T cell receptor beta chains originate from one sample sequenced in a study of beta chain features in type 1 diabetes. Of the isolated RNA, all was reverse transcribed, and so the sequenced material was expressed TCRB transcripts. The protocol was immunoSEQ multiplex PCR, while the TCRdb copy is restricted to in-frame clones and leaves out a portion. The table lists around 300,000 clones, under 8.5% of them singletons. Specimen: central memory CD4+ T cells from blood. These receptor sequences come from a woman younger than 35 in good health.

This clone was observed a few times. Other DNA variants within this sample encode the same CDR3. This chain uses TRBV7-3 with TRBJ2-3, with no clear D. In germline, CDR1 is SGHTA, CDR2 FQGTGA. Deletions cut 4 bases from V and 2 bases from J, with 4 bases between. CDR3 length: 12 residues. CDR3 sequence reads: CASSSNTDTQYF. CDR3 nucleotides: TGTGCCAGCAGCTCGAACACAGATACGCAGTATTTT.

V is TRBV29-1 and J is TRBJ1-4, with D unresolved. CDR3 length: 11 residues. Germline V CDR1 and CDR2: SQVTM, ANQGSEA. The V gene lost 8 bases and the J gene lost 10 bases, with 14 bases spanning the gap. CDR3 residues: CSFNSGGKLFF. The CDR3 bases are TGCAGCTTTAACAGCGGCGGAAAACTGTTTTTT.

The sample holds a few counts of this clone. The CDR3 here is CASRGQTNQPQHF. DNA for the CDR3: TGTGCCAGCCGTGGACAGACAAATCAGCCCCAGCATTTT. The chain couples TRBV2 to TRBJ1-5, with a possible D match to TRBD1 (6 bases). Between the trimmed V and J ends, which lost 8 bases and 4 bases, there was a span of 12 bases. CDR1 SNHLY and CDR2 FYNNEI come from the germline V gene. CDR3 length: 13 amino acids.

This clone showed up many times. V gene TRBV7-9 combines with J gene TRBJ2-6, with D perhaps matching TRBD1 (5 bases). The V gene's germline CDR1 is SEHNR and CDR2 FQNEAQ (reference sequence). The ends were cut back, 4 bases at V and 4 bases at J, with 5 bases in the middle. This CDR3 is built from 13 residues. The CDR3 region is CASSWTGANVLTF. CDR3 nucleotide sequence: TGTGCCAGCAGCTGGACAGGGGCCAACGTCCTGACTTTC.

In this sample, this clone turned up a few times. The V and J genes are TRBV7-8 and TRBJ2-1; possible D gene TRBD2, 6 bases. V gave up 0 bases and J gave up 0 bases, with 15 bases separating them. Germline CDR1 is SGHVS and CDR2 is FQNEAQ. The CDR3 has 18 amino acids. The chain's CDR3 is CASSLASRELSSYNEQFF. The DNA for the CDR3 is TGTGCCAGCAGCTTAGCATCACGGGAGCTGAGCTCCTACAATGAGCAGTTCTTC.

The rearrangement uses TRBV11-2 and TRBJ2-2; tentative D call: TRBD2 (5 bases). Germline V gene lookup returns CDR1 SGHAT and CDR2 FQNNGV. V gave up 2 bases and J gave up 5 bases, with 9 bases separating them. This CDR3 is built from 14 residues. CDR3 bases: TGTGCCAGCAGCTTAAGGTGGAGGACCGGGGAGCTGTTTTTT. Protein sequence: CASSLRWRTGELFF.

Notes on this clone: Other nucleotide sequences in the sample specify the same CDR3. V and J are TRBV11-2 and TRBJ2-3; D gene ambiguous. CDR3 length: 14 residues. CDR1 and CDR2 from the germline V gene are SGHAT and FQNNGV. Trimming stripped 4 bases from V and 3 bases from J, with 11 bases between. The CDR3 bases are TGTGCCAGCAGCTCCACAAGAGGAACAGATACGCAGTATTTT. This sequence encodes CASSSTRGTDTQYF.

This clone was seen at least ten times. This chain links TRBV7-2 with TRBJ2-4, with D unclear. Trimming shortened V by 5 bases and J by 2 bases, and 13 bases separated the two germline ends. The CDR3 loop spans 15 amino acids. The germline gives CDR1 SGHTA, CDR2 FQGNSA. CDR3 DNA sequence: TGTGCCAGCAGCATTGCGACTGTGACCAAAAACATTCAGTACTTC. Encoded protein: CASSIATVTKNIQYF.

This clone was found a few times. The J gene is TRBJ2-6, the V gene TRBV19; D gene unclear. Trimming removed 9 bases from V and 5 bases from J, with 17 bases in between. Germline CDR1 LNHDA, CDR2 SQIVND (reference sequence). CDR3 length: 15 residues. The CDR3: CASQIGSFRANVLTF. The CDR3 DNA is TGTGCCAGCCAGATCGGTAGTTTTAGGGCCAACGTCCTGACTTTC. The complete variable domain, with remaining parts taken from reference TRBV19 and TRBJ2-6, reads DGGITQSPKYLFRKEGQNVTLSCEQNLNHDAMYWYRQDPGQGLRLIYYSQIVNDFQKGDIAEGYSVSREKKESFPLTVTSAQKNPTAFYLCASQIGSFRANVLTFGAGSRLTVL.

This clone was picked up many times. The J gene is TRBJ2-3, the V gene TRBV13; D is unresolved. With 5 bases removed from V and 0 bases from J, the gap between germline ends came to 6 bases. The CDR3 loop spans 13 amino acids. Germline CDR1 reads PRHDT; CDR2 reads FYEKMQ (reference sequence). CDR3: CASSRFSTDTQYF. Written as DNA, the CDR3 is TGTGCCAGCAGCCGGTTCAGCACAGATACGCAGTATTTT.

This sequence joins TRBV11-1 and TRBJ2-1; the D gene is possibly TRBD1 (6 bases). Germline V gene lookup returns CDR1 SGHAT and CDR2 FQDESV (reference sequence). This CDR3 region has 16 residues. V lost 5 bases and J 0 bases, leaving 14 bases between the germline ends. The CDR3 here is CASSPQRGFSYNEQFF. The CDR3 nucleotides are TGTGCCAGCAGCCCCCAAAGGGGGTTCTCCTACAATGAGCAGTTCTTC.

The J gene is TRBJ1-1, the V gene TRBV6-5, with D perhaps TRBD1 (5 bases). Between the trimmed V and J ends, which lost 4 bases and 4 bases, there was a span of 16 bases. The CDR3 consists of 15 residues. Germline CDR1 and CDR2: MNHEY and SVGAGI. CDR3 DNA sequence: TGTGCCAGCAGTTCGACAATTGCAGGGCGCACTGAAGCTTTCTTT. Translated, it gives CASSSTIAGRTEAFF.

This rearrangement joins TRBV13 to TRBJ1-4, with D unclear. Germline assignment: CDR1 PRHDT and CDR2 FYEKMQ (reference sequence). The CDR3 length is 14 residues. V was trimmed by 6 bases and J by 3 bases, leaving 11 bases between them. CDR3 region: CASSVRGSNEKLFF. The DNA for the CDR3 is TGTGCCAGCAGTGTTCGGGGTTCTAATGAAAAACTGTTTTTT.

CDR3 DNA: TGTGCCAGCAGCCCTGGACTAGCGGGGGGATGGAACCCTACGCAGTATTTT. It specifies CASSPGLAGGWNPTQYF. This sequence joins TRBV7-9 and TRBJ2-3, with 14 bases aligning to TRBD2. V gave up 5 bases and J gave up 8 bases; unmatched junction bases: 12. Germline values: CDR1 SEHNR, CDR2 FQNEAQ (reference sequence). This CDR3 is 17 amino acids long.

This clone was recorded a few times. J is TRBJ2-5 and V is TRBV7-2; D might be TRBD1 (5 bases). The CDR3 contains 16 residues. Germline loops: CDR1 SGHTA, CDR2 FQGNSA. V lost 5 bases to trimming and J lost 2 bases, with 18 bases between them. CDR3 protein: CASSPYHLQGQETQYF. As DNA, the CDR3 is TGTGCCAGCAGCCCCTACCACCTTCAGGGACAAGAGACCCAGTACTTC. Full variable domain (missing parts from reference TRBV7-2 and TRBJ2-5): GAGVSQSPSNKVTEKGKDVELRCDPISGHTALYWYRQSLGQGLEFLIYFQGNSAPDKSGLPSDRFSAERTGGSVSTLTIQRTQQEDSAVYLCASSPYHLQGQETQYFGPGTRLLVL.

This clone was seen repeatedly, ten times or more. The rearrangement uses TRBV7-3 and TRBJ2-6, with D hard to call. This CDR3 spans 14 amino acids. Trimming removed 3 bases at V and 0 bases at J, with 3 bases between. The germline V gene encodes CDR1 SGHTA and CDR2 FQGTGA. CDR3 loop: CASSFSSGANVLTF. CDR3 bases: TGTGCCAGCAGCTTCAGCTCTGGGGCCAACGTCCTGACTTTC.

This clone was counted between two and nine times. V and J are TRBV7-2 and TRBJ2-6; 9 bases agree with TRBD1. The CDR3 covers 14 residues. Trimming removed 2 bases from V and 13 bases from J; junction bases left unmatched: 6. The germline V gene has CDR1 SGHTA and CDR2 FQGNSA. CDR3 sequence: CASSLRWDRAVLTF. As DNA, the CDR3 is TGTGCCAGCAGCTTACGTTGGGACAGGGCTGTCCTGACTTTC. Drawing the rest from reference TRBV7-2 and TRBJ2-6, the complete variable domain is GAGVSQSPSNKVTEKGKDVELRCDPISGHTALYWYRQSLGQGLEFLIYFQGNSAPDKSGLPSDRFSAERTGGSVSTLTIQRTQQEDSAVYLCASSLRWDRAVLTFGAGSRLTVL.

V usage is TRBV4-2 and J usage is TRBJ2-1; 10 nucleotides match TRBD1. Germline V gene lookup returns CDR1 LGHNA and CDR2 YNFKEQ. The ends lost 4 bases at V and 6 bases at J; junction bases unmatched: 12. The CDR3 is made up of 17 amino acids. The DNA for the CDR3 is TGTGCCAGCAGCCCCCGGCAGGGACAGGGGACCTCCAATGAGCAGTTCTTC. This gives the protein CASSPRQGQGTSNEQFF.

The chain uses TRBV5-4 and TRBJ1-1; D is possibly TRBD1 (5 bases). The CDR3 covers 15 residues. V lost 4 bases to trimming and J lost 4 bases, with 17 bases between them. Germline loops: CDR1 SGHNT, CDR2 YYREEE (reference sequence). CDR3 DNA sequence: TGTGCCAGCAGCCTGGATGGGGGGATTGGCACTGAAGCTTTCTTT. Encoded protein: CASSLDGGIGTEAFF.

In this sample, this clone turned up a few times. The rearrangement links TRBV6-1 to TRBJ2-5; perhaps TRBD1 as D (6 bases). This CDR3 has 13 amino acids. Looked up from germline, CDR1 is MNHNS and CDR2 is SASEGT. V shed 6 bases and J shed 6 bases, with 14 bases lying between them. Written as DNA, the CDR3 is TGTGCCAGCAGGGAACAGGGCTGGAAGACCCAGTACTTC. Protein product: CASREQGWKTQYF.

This clone has ten or more counts. The chain recombines TRBV28 with TRBJ1-2; the D is unclear. CDR1 and CDR2 (germline): MDHEN, SYDVKM. V was clipped by 5 bases and J by 8 bases, with 9 bases between them. The CDR3 sequence is 11 residues long. CDR3 bases: TGTGCCAGCAGTCCCTCTTGGGGCTACACCTTC. It yields the protein CASSPSWGYTF.

V usage is TRBV19 and J usage is TRBJ2-3; D perhaps matches TRBD2 (6 bases). Germline V gives CDR1 LNHDA, CDR2 SQIVND (reference sequence). Trimming removed 5 bases from V and 5 bases from J, with 11 bases in between. The CDR3 is 13 residues long. CDR3 region: CASSGGFEDTQYF. The CDR3 DNA reads as TGTGCCAGTAGTGGGGGGTTTGAAGATACGCAGTATTTT.

The genes are TRBV7-6 and TRBJ2-7, with 9 nucleotides matching TRBD1. The CDR3 consists of 13 residues. Germline CDR1 reads SGHVS; CDR2 reads FNYEAQ. V shed 5 bases and J 4 bases; nucleotides not matched to a gene: 3. Here the CDR3 DNA reads TGTGCCAGCAGCCCTGGGACAGGGTACGAGCAGTACTTC. Translation gives CASSPGTGYEQYF.

This clone has just a few counts. The chain recombines TRBV6-5 with TRBJ1-1; unclear D gene. Germline CDR1 MNHEY, CDR2 SVGAGI. V lost 7 bases and J lost 2, with 8 bases in between. This CDR3 has 12 amino acids. In nucleotides, the CDR3 is TGTGCCAGCATTCGTGCCAACACTGAAGCTTTCTTT. Translating it yields CASIRANTEAFF.

The sample holds many counts of this clone. The same CDR3 arises from other DNA sequences in this sample as well. This rearrangement joins TRBV7-9 to TRBJ2-6, with D unresolved. CDR3 length: 13 residues. V lost 4 bases and J 1 base, leaving 2 bases between the germline ends. Germline lookup yields CDR1 SEHNR and CDR2 FQNEAQ (reference sequence). CDR3 DNA: TGTGCCAGCAGCTCGTCTGGGGCCAACGTCCTGACTTTC. Its translation is CASSSSGANVLTF.

In this sample, this clone turned up many times. The chain combines TRBV28 with TRBJ2-1; the D gene could be TRBD1 or TRBD2 (6 bases each). In germline, CDR1 is MDHEN, CDR2 SYDVKM. The V and J ends lost 7 bases and 9 bases respectively, with 13 bases between them. This CDR3 region has 12 residues. The CDR3 region has the DNA TGTGCCAGCATGTCCGGGGGCTTTGAGCAGTTCTTC. Translating it yields CASMSGGFEQFF.

The CDR3 spells CASSPSGAGPYEQYF. In DNA, the CDR3 is TGTGCCAGCAGCCCTTCTGGGGCAGGACCTTACGAGCAGTACTTC. The gene calls are TRBV9 and TRBJ2-7; maybe TRBD1 (5 bases). V was cut by 4 bases and J by 4 bases, with 18 bases left in between. The CDR3 is 15 amino acids. CDR1 is SGDLS, CDR2 YYNGEE, per germline.

Only a few counts were recorded for this clone. The chain combines TRBV28 with TRBJ1-1, with D unclear. Trimming left V 3 bases short and J 7 bases short, with 9 bases between. Germline assignment: CDR1 MDHEN and CDR2 SYDVKM. The CDR3 totals 12 residues. The chain's CDR3 is CASSLFSDEAFF. For the CDR3, the DNA is TGTGCCAGCAGTTTGTTCTCGGATGAAGCTTTCTTT.

This clone showed up many times. This CDR3 is also generated by other DNA sequences in the sample. CDR3 sequence (DNA): TGTGCCAGCAGTCCCCCCGGGACAGGGAACAATGAGCAGTTCTTC. This encodes CASSPPGTGNNEQFF. The chain carries TRBV7-9 and TRBJ2-1; 9 nucleotides agree with TRBD1. This CDR3 has 15 residues. The ends lost 6 bases at V and 5 bases at J; junction bases unmatched: 8. Germline lookup yields CDR1 SEHNR and CDR2 FQNEAQ (reference sequence).

This clone was counted only a few times. The rearrangement joins TRBV27 to TRBJ1-6; maybe TRBD1 (5 bases). The CDR3 has 14 residues. CDR1 and CDR2 from the germline V gene are MNHEY and SMNVEV (reference sequence). With 8 bases removed from V and 8 bases from J, the gap between germline ends came to 16 bases. CDR3 protein: CASGILGGDSPLHF. The CDR3 DNA is TGTGCCAGCGGAATTCTCGGGGGGGATTCACCCCTCCACTTT.

This clone was counted at least ten times. CDR3 region: CASSEGTGDNSPLHF. In nucleotides, the CDR3 is TGTGCCAGCAGTGAAGGGACAGGGGATAATTCACCCCTCCACTTT. The J gene is TRBJ1-6, the V gene TRBV2; 9 nucleotides line up with TRBD1. This CDR3 spans 15 amino acids. Germline CDR1 reads SNHLY; CDR2 reads FYNNEI. V was pared by 1 base and J by 5 bases, with 0 bases of the junction left unmatched.

In this sample, this clone turned up a few times. The CDR3 DNA is TGCAGCGCGGGACTTTCTAGCACAGATACGCAGTATTTT. Translating gives CSAGLSSTDTQYF. The chain carries TRBV29-1 and TRBJ2-3; weak D call: TRBD2 (6 bases). CDR3 length equals 13 residues. Germline CDR1 SQVTM, CDR2 ANQGSEA. Trimming shortened V by 7 bases and J by 0 bases, and 11 bases separated the two germline ends.